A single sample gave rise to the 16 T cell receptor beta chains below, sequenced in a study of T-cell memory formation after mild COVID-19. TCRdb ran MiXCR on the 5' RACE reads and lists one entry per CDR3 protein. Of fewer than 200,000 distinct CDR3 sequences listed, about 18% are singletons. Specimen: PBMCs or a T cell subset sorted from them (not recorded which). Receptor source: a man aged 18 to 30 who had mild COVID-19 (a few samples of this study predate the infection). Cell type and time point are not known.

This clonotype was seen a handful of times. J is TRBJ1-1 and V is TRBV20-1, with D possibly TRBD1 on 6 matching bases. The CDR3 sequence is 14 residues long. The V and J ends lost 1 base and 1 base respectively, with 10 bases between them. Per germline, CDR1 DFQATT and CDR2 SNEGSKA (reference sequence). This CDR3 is CSARVLDRNTEAFF. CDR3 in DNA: TGCAGTGCTAGAGTGCTGGACAGGAACACTGAAGCTTTCTTT.

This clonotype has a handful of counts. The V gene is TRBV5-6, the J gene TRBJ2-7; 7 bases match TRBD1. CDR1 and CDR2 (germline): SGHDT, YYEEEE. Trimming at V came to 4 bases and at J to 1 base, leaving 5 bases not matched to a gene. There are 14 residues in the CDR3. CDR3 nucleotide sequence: TGTGCCAGCAGCCGATTACAGGGGTCCTACGAGCAGTACGTC. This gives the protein CASSRLQGSYEQYV.

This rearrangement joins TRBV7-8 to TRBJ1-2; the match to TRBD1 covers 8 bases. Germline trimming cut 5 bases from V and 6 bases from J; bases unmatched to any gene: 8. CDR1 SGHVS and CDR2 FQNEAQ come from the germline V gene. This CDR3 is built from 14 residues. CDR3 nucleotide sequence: TGTGCCAGCAGCCGACAGTCAGGGGGCGATGGCTACACCTTC. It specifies CASSRQSGGDGYTF.

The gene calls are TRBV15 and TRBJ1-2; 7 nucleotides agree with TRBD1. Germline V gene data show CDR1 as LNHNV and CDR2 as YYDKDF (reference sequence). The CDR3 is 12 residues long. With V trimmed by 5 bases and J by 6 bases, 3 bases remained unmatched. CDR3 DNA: TGTGCCACCAGCGTCGACAGGGATGGCTACACCTTC. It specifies CATSVDRDGYTF.

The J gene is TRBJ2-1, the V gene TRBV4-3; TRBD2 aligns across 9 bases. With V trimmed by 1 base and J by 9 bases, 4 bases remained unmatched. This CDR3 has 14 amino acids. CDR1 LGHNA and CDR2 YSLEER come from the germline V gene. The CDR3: CASSQVRGGGEQFF. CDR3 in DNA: TGCGCCAGCAGCCAAGTGCGGGGGGGCGGTGAGCAGTTCTTC.

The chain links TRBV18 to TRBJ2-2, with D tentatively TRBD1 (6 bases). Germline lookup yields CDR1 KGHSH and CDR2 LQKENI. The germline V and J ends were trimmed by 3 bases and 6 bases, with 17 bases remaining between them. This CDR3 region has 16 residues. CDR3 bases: TGTGCCAGCTCACCCACCGGGACACCGGGCGCCGGGGAGCTGTTTTTT. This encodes CASSPTGTPGAGELFF. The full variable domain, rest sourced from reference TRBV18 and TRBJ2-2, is NAGVMQNPRHLVRRRGQEARLRCSPMKGHSHVYWYRQLPEEGLKFMVYLQKENIIDESGMPKERFSAEFPKEGPSILRIQQVVRGDSAAYFCASSPTGTPGAGELFFGEGSRLTVL.

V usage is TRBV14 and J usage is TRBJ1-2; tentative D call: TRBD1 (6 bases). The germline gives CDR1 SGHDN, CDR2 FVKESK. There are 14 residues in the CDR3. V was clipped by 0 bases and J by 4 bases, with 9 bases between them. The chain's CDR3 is CASSQDTGTYGYTF. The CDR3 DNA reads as TGTGCCAGCAGCCAAGATACAGGGACCTATGGCTACACCTTC.

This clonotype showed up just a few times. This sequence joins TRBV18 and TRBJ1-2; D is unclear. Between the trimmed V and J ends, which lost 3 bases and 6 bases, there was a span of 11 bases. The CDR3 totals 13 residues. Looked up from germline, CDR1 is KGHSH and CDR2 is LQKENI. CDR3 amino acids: CASSPQELHGYTF. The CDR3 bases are TGTGCCAGCTCACCCCAGGAATTGCATGGCTACACCTTC.

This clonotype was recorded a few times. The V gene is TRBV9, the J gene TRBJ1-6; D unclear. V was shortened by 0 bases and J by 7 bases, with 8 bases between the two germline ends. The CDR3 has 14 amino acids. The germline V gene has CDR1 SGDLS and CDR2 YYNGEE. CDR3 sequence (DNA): TGTGCCAGCAGCGTAGCAGATATCAATTCACCCCTCCACTTT. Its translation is CASSVADINSPLHF.

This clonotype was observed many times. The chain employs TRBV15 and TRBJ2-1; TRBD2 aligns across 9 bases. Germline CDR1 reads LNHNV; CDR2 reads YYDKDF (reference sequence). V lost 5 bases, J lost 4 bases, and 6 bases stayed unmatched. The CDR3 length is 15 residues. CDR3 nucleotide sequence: TGTGCCACCAGCCTGGGACTAGCAGATTACAATGAGCAGTTCTTC. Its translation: CATSLGLADYNEQFF.

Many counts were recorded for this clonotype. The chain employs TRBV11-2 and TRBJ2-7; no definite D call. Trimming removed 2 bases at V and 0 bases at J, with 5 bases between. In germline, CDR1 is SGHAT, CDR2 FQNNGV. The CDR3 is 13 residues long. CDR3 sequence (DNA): TGTGCCAGCAGCTTATCGGCCTCCTACGAGCAGTACGTC. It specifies CASSLSASYEQYV.

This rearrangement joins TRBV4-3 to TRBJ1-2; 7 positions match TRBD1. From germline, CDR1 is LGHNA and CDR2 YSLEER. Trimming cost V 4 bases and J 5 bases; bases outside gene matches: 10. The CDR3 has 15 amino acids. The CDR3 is CASSPNRQGGYGYTF. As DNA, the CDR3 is TGCGCCAGCAGCCCAAACCGACAGGGAGGGTATGGCTACACCTTC.

The CDR3 reads CASSSWGAGELFF. Here the CDR3 DNA reads TGTGCCAGCAGCTCGTGGGGGGCCGGGGAGCTGTTTTTT. The chain couples TRBV12-3 or TRBV12-4 to TRBJ2-2; tentative D call: TRBD2 (6 bases). Trimming took off 6 bases at V and 6 bases at J, with 11 bases between the two ends. The CDR3 is made up of 13 amino acids.

The CDR3 DNA is TGTGCCAGCAGTTACAGTAGGTGGGGCGCAGATACGCAGTATTTT. As protein: CASSYSRWGADTQYF. This chain joins TRBV6-5 and TRBJ2-3; maybe TRBD1 (5 bases). Trimming took 2 bases from V and 4 from J, leaving 13 bases between them. This CDR3 contains 15 residues. Germline V CDR1 and CDR2: MNHEY, SVGAGI.

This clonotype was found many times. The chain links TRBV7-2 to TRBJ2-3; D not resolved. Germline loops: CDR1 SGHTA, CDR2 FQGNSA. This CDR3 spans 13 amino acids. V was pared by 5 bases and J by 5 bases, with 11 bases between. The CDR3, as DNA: TGTGCCAGCAGCCCAGACCAGATAGATACGCAGTATTTT. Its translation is CASSPDQIDTQYF. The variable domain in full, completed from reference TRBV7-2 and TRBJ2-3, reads GAGVSQSPSNKVTEKGKDVELRCDPISGHTALYWYRQSLGQGLEFLIYFQGNSAPDKSGLPSDRFSAERTGGSVSTLTIQRTQQEDSAVYLCASSPDQIDTQYFGPGTRLTVL.

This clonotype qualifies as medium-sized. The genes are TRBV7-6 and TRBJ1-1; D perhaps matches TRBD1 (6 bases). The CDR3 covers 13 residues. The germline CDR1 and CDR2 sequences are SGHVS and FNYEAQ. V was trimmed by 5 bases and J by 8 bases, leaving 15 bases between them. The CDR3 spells CASSVQTGTEAFF. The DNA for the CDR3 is TGTGCCAGCAGCGTACAAACAGGGACCGAAGCTTTCTTT.